This note documents a single TCR beta chain sequence. Authors' data handling: The authors estimated nucleated cell counts from reference gene primer amplification. Some clones are missing from TCRdb's copy, which holds only in-frame ones; the method was immunoSEQ multiplex PCR. V, J and clone size derive from that table, while D and trimming were established from the DNA sequence. Here the sample spans some 220,000 clones, under 90% being singletons. The record originates from a study of blood T cell repertoires in COVID-19. As for the study in general: The United States, Italy and Spain supplied acute and convalescent COVID-19 samples. T cells, B-cell-depleted T cells, or PBMCs supplied cDNA or gDNA.

This TCR was sampled from a woman aged 55-69 years who had recovered from COVID-19. Source material: peripheral blood.

CDR3 DNA sequence: TGCGCCAGCAGCTTGGCGGCTAGCGGAGGGGATGAGCAGTTCTTC. Residues: CASSLAASGGDEQFF. The chain uses TRBV5-1 and TRBJ2-1, with 7 bases lining up with TRBD2. The germline gives CDR1 SGHRS, CDR2 YFSETQ. CDR3 size: 15 residues. Trimming cost V 0 bases and J 8 bases; bases outside gene matches: 8.